The rows below give T cell receptor beta chains drawn from one sample of a study of response to subunit inactivated influenza vaccine. TCRdb reprocessed the RT-PCR reads with MiXCR, giving one entry per CDR3 protein. This table holds roughly 630,000 distinct CDR3 sequences, around 15% found once. The input for sequencing was PBMCs from blood, taken around two weeks before vaccination. The receptors stem from a man aged 50 to 59 who received an inactivated influenza vaccine. The CDR3 runs from the conserved cysteine through the conserved F or W. The order of the fields is V gene, clone size, J gene, D gene, CDR3 DNA, CDR3 protein. A D gene is named only where the DNA matches it firmly. Rows may omit the clone size; those that give it use once, few, many or a size class.

V gene: TRBV12-3/TRBV12-4
clone size: many
J gene: TRBJ1-3
D gene: NA
CDR3 DNA: TGTGCCAGCAGCCCCGGGGCTGGAAACACCATATATTTT
CDR3 protein: CASSPGAGNTIYF

V gene: TRBV18
clone size: NA
J gene: TRBJ2-3
D gene: NA
CDR3 DNA: TGTGCCAGCTCACCCCTCACAGGACACGGAGATACGCAGTATTTT
CDR3 protein: CASSPLTGHGDTQYF

V gene: TRBV15
clone size: few
J gene: TRBJ2-3
D gene: TRBD2
CDR3 DNA: TGTGCCACCAGCAGAGGGGCGAGCGGGGGAACAGATACGCAGTATTTT
CDR3 protein: CATSRGASGGTDTQYF

V gene: TRBV6-6
clone size: NA
J gene: TRBJ1-1
D gene: NA
CDR3 DNA: TGTGCCAGCAGTACCGGGAGGGGAGGTCAAGGTTTCTTT
CDR3 protein: CASSTGRGGQGFF

V gene: TRBV12-3/TRBV12-4
clone size: few
J gene: TRBJ1-2
D gene: TRBD1
CDR3 DNA: TGTGCCAGCAGTTTGGACAGGAGGAGCTACACCTTC
CDR3 protein: CASSLDRRSYTF

V gene: TRBV7-2
clone size: few
J gene: TRBJ2-2
D gene: NA
CDR3 DNA: TGTGCCAGCAGCTTAGCCCGACAGGGAGGTCGTGGAGTGCTGTTTTTT
CDR3 protein: CASSLARQGGRGVLFF

V gene: TRBV28
clone size: NA
J gene: TRBJ1-1
D gene: NA
CDR3 DNA: TGTGCCACAAAGACGGGAAACACTGAAGCTTTCTTT
CDR3 protein: CATKTGNTEAFF

V gene: TRBV6-5
clone size: few
J gene: TRBJ2-7
D gene: NA
CDR3 DNA: TGTGCCAGCAGTTACTCTGAGAGGAGGTCCTACGAGCAGTACTTC
CDR3 protein: CASSYSERRSYEQYF

V gene: TRBV29-1
clone size: few
J gene: TRBJ2-1
D gene: NA
CDR3 DNA: TGCAGCGTTGTAACCTGGACAGCCAATGAGCAGTTCTTC
CDR3 protein: CSVVTWTANEQFF

V gene: TRBV28
clone size: NA
J gene: TRBJ1-1
D gene: NA
CDR3 DNA: TGTGCCAGCAGTACTTCCGGAGTTGGGGTTCCAGCTTTCTTT
CDR3 protein: CASSTSGVGVPAFF

V gene: TRBV20-1
clone size: NA
J gene: TRBJ2-5
D gene: NA
CDR3 DNA: TGCAGTGCTAGACGTGGGTTCCAAGAGACCCAGTACTTC
CDR3 protein: CSARRGFQETQYF

V gene: TRBV7-9
clone size: few
J gene: TRBJ1-3
D gene: NA
CDR3 DNA: TGTGCCAGCAGCCTTAGGGTGACAAACGGAAACACCATATATTTT
CDR3 protein: CASSLRVTNGNTIYF

V gene: TRBV7-2
clone size: NA
J gene: TRBJ1-2
D gene: NA
CDR3 DNA: TGTGCCAGCAGCGCTCCGGGCTCAGAGGGCTATGGCTACACCTTC
CDR3 protein: CASSAPGSEGYGYTF

V gene: TRBV18
clone size: NA
J gene: TRBJ1-5
D gene: TRBD1
CDR3 DNA: TGTGCCAGCTCACCGCGGACAGGGGTTCAGCCCCAGCATTTT
CDR3 protein: CASSPRTGVQPQHF

V gene: TRBV4-2
clone size: few
J gene: TRBJ1-2
D gene: NA
CDR3 DNA: TGTGCCAGCAGCCAAGATAAGCTTCAGAGGGGCTACACCTTC
CDR3 protein: CASSQDKLQRGYTF

V gene: TRBV5-1
clone size: NA
J gene: TRBJ2-2
D gene: NA
CDR3 DNA: TGCGCCAGCAGCGTCGGATGGAACACCGGGGAGCTGTTTTTT
CDR3 protein: CASSVGWNTGELFF

V gene: TRBV12-3/TRBV12-4
clone size: NA
J gene: TRBJ1-1
D gene: NA
CDR3 DNA: TGTGCCAGCAGTTGGCAGGGGACCAGGGACACTGAAGCTTTCTTT
CDR3 protein: CASSWQGTRDTEAFF

V gene: TRBV19
clone size: few
J gene: TRBJ1-4
D gene: NA
CDR3 DNA: TGTGCCAGTAGTCCCGACATCTTGGGTGAAAAACTGTTTTTT
CDR3 protein: CASSPDILGEKLFF

V gene: TRBV4-2
clone size: many
J gene: TRBJ1-1
D gene: NA
CDR3 DNA: TGTGCCAGCAGCCAAGGGTCTACGGCCACTGAAGCTTTCTTT
CDR3 protein: CASSQGSTATEAFF

V gene: TRBV29-1
clone size: many
J gene: TRBJ2-5
D gene: TRBD2
CDR3 DNA: TGCAGCGTTTCGGTTGGCGGGAGGGGAGAGACCCAGTACTTC
CDR3 protein: CSVSVGGRGETQYF

V gene: TRBV5-1
clone size: NA
J gene: TRBJ2-3
D gene: NA
CDR3 DNA: TGCGCCAGCAGCAGGTTAGAAGGCACAGATACGCAGTATTTT
CDR3 protein: CASSRLEGTDTQYF

V gene: TRBV20-1
clone size: NA
J gene: TRBJ2-5
D gene: TRBD2
CDR3 DNA: TGCAGTGCTAGAGATATGACTAGCGCAAAAGAGACCCAGTACTTC
CDR3 protein: CSARDMTSAKETQYF

V gene: TRBV4-2
clone size: many
J gene: TRBJ1-1
D gene: NA
CDR3 DNA: TGTGCCAGCAGCCAAGAATGGGACCTGAACACTGAAGCTTTCTTT
CDR3 protein: CASSQEWDLNTEAFF

V gene: TRBV5-5
clone size: few
J gene: TRBJ2-3
D gene: NA
CDR3 DNA: TGTGCCAGCAGCTTGTCAGGCCTACGCACAGATACGCAGTATTTT
CDR3 protein: CASSLSGLRTDTQYF

V gene: TRBV7-2
clone size: few
J gene: TRBJ1-1
D gene: NA
CDR3 DNA: TGTGCCAGCAGCCTCCGATTAGGGGACACTGAAGCTTTCTTT
CDR3 protein: CASSLRLGDTEAFF

V gene: TRBV29-1
clone size: few
J gene: TRBJ1-2
D gene: NA
CDR3 DNA: TGCAGCGTGGGTGGGCCCGGGGGATATGGCTACACCTTC
CDR3 protein: CSVGGPGGYGYTF

V gene: TRBV7-2
clone size: NA
J gene: TRBJ1-1
D gene: NA
CDR3 DNA: TGTGCCAGCAGCCAGCGGTGGGGGTCGGGAAACACTGAAGCTTTCTTT
CDR3 protein: CASSQRWGSGNTEAFF

V gene: TRBV4-2
clone size: many
J gene: TRBJ2-5
D gene: TRBD2
CDR3 DNA: TGCGCCAGCAGCCAAGATCTAGCGGGGGCGGAGACCCAGTACTTC
CDR3 protein: CASSQDLAGAETQYF

V gene: TRBV9
clone size: few
J gene: TRBJ2-2
D gene: NA
CDR3 DNA: TGTGCCAGCAGCGTGCCGGGGGCCGGGGAGCTGTTTTTT
CDR3 protein: CASSVPGAGELFF

V gene: TRBV12-3/TRBV12-4
clone size: many
J gene: TRBJ2-2
D gene: NA
CDR3 DNA: TGTGCCAGCAGAGCCGGGACCGCGAACACCGGGGAGCTGTTTTTT
CDR3 protein: CASRAGTANTGELFF

V gene: TRBV2
clone size: NA
J gene: TRBJ2-3
D gene: NA
CDR3 DNA: TGTGCCAGCAGAGGGGACTTGGATACGCAGTATTTT
CDR3 protein: CASRGDLDTQYF

V gene: TRBV6-5
clone size: few
J gene: TRBJ2-1
D gene: TRBD2
CDR3 DNA: TGTGCCAGCAGTTCCAAACCCGGGACTAAGGGCAATGAGCAGTTCTTC
CDR3 protein: CASSSKPGTKGNEQFF

V gene: TRBV12-3/TRBV12-4
clone size: few
J gene: TRBJ2-7
D gene: NA
CDR3 DNA: TGTGCCAGCAGTTACGGCGGGATAACCTACGAGCAGTACTTC
CDR3 protein: CASSYGGITYEQYF

V gene: TRBV4-3
clone size: NA
J gene: TRBJ1-2
D gene: TRBD1
CDR3 DNA: TGCGCCAGCAGCCCCCAGGGACAGGGCAGTGTAGTGGATGGCTACACCTTC
CDR3 protein: CASSPQGQGSVVDGYTF

V gene: TRBV28
clone size: NA
J gene: TRBJ2-3
D gene: NA
CDR3 DNA: TGTGCCAGCAGTCCAATAAGCGCGACCCGCACAGATACGCAGTATTTT
CDR3 protein: CASSPISATRTDTQYF

V gene: TRBV6-1
clone size: few
J gene: TRBJ2-7
D gene: TRBD1
CDR3 DNA: TGTGCCAGCAGTGCAACGGAGGCAGGGGGCCACGAGCAGTACTTC
CDR3 protein: CASSATEAGGHEQYF

V gene: TRBV28
clone size: NA
J gene: TRBJ2-7
D gene: TRBD1
CDR3 DNA: TGTGCCAGCAGTGAAACGAGGGGGCTCACCTCCTACGAGCAGTACTTC
CDR3 protein: CASSETRGLTSYEQYF

V gene: TRBV12-3/TRBV12-4
clone size: few
J gene: TRBJ2-7
D gene: NA
CDR3 DNA: TGTGCCAGCAGTTCTTCTATCTACGAGCAGTACTTC
CDR3 protein: CASSSSIYEQYF

V gene: TRBV2
clone size: NA
J gene: TRBJ1-3
D gene: TRBD1
CDR3 DNA: TGTGCCAGCAGTGAAGCAGGTGGGACAGGGAAGATACCTGGCGCCATATATTTT
CDR3 protein: CASSEAGGTGKIPGAIYF

V gene: TRBV5-1
clone size: few
J gene: TRBJ2-7
D gene: NA
CDR3 DNA: TGCGCCAGCAAGGCTGGGGGCAGGGTCGGCGAGCAGTACTTC
CDR3 protein: CASKAGGRVGEQYF

V gene: TRBV6-1
clone size: NA
J gene: TRBJ1-1
D gene: NA
CDR3 DNA: TGTGCCAGCAGTGCTCACAGGGTCATGAACACTGAAGCTTTCTTT
CDR3 protein: CASSAHRVMNTEAFF